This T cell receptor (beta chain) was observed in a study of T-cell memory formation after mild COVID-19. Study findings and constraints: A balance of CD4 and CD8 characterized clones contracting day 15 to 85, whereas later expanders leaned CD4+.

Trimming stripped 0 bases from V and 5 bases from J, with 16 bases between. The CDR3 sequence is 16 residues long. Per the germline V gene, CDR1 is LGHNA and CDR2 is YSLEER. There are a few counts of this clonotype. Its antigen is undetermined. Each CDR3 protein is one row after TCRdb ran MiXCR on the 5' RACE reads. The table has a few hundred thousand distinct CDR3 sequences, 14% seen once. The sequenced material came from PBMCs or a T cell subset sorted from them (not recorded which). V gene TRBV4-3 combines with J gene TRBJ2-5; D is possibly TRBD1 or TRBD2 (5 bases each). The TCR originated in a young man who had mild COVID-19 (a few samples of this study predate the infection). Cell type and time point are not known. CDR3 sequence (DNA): TGCGCCAGCAGCCAAGAAATGGTCGGGGCCGACGAGACCCAGTACTTC. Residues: CASSQEMVGADETQYF.